This T cell receptor (beta chain) originates from a study of blood T cell repertoires in COVID-19. The overall study: There were acute and convalescent COVID-19 samples, and they came from the United States, Italy and Spain. PBMCs, B-cell-depleted T cells, or T cells were the source of the cDNA or gDNA that made up the material.

This CDR3 is 13 amino acids long. The V gene's germline CDR1 is SQVTM and CDR2 ANQGSEA. V was clipped by 7 bases and J by 3 bases; unmatched bases: 8. How the authors handled the data: Scientists estimated how many nucleated cells there were by amplifying reference gene primers. The data were produced by immunoSEQ multiplex PCR, yet TCRdb's version contains in-frame clones alone and is incomplete. D and trimming come from the DNA, and the V and J calls and clone size come from that table. The sample includes tens of thousands of clones, around 89% of them seen just once. Sequencing used peripheral blood. This clonotype originated in a woman of 80 years or more with acute or convalescent COVID-19. This chain links TRBV29-1 with TRBJ1-1; TRBD1 agrees at 7 bases. CDR3 loop: CSARQGVDTEAFF. The DNA of the CDR3 is TGCAGCGCTAGACAGGGCGTGGACACTGAAGCTTTCTTT.